This T cell receptor beta chain was identified in a study of blood T cell repertoires in COVID-19. Looking at the study overall: Italy, Spain and the United States were the sources of the convalescent and acute COVID-19 samples.

V was trimmed by 3 bases and J by 8 bases, leaving 10 bases between them. The germline CDR1 and CDR2 sequences are MNHEY and SMNVEV (reference sequence). The CDR3 is 12 amino acids. Clones were read by immunoSEQ multiplex PCR, and TCRdb kept only the in-frame ones, dropping some. Found here are about 330,000 clones, 70% to 90% of them singletons; the top ten hold 5.3%. This clone was seen more than once but under ten times. Those enrolled, adults aged roughly 18 to 100 years, came from under 25 US areas. Assignment of participants to cohorts was predicated upon participant-reported clinical history. Cohort 3 donors were reported recovered after two negative PCRs, clearance, or symptom resolution.

The chain uses TRBV27 and TRBJ1-2; tentatively, D is TRBD1 (5 bases). This clonotype originated in a woman in her twenties or thirties who had recovered from COVID-19. What was sequenced was PBMCs or T cells enriched from blood (not recorded which). The CDR3 is CASSFDRHGYTF. CDR3 nucleotide sequence: TGTGCCAGCAGTTTCGACAGACACGGCTACACCTTC.